This entry concerns a single TCR beta chain. The antigen is not known. The time point was: persistent/refractory GD, antithyroid drugs over 5 years with positive TRAb. After RNA was extracted from PBMCs, the TCR library was made from it. In Xi'an, China, an endocrinology department was the source of patients. As collected, the peripheral blood samples measured about 9.2 milliliters each and went into EDTA tubes. The data originate from a study of regulatory T cells in long-lasting Graves disease. Notes on the study in general: Patients whose Graves' disease persisted exhibited lower TCR diversity than those newly diagnosed.

For TCR beta, libraries came from iRepertoire HTBI primers and Arm-PCR of CDR3 regions. As handled by the study authors: Detected in the samples were over 60 TRBV and under 15 TRBJ segments. Via MiXCR, TCRdb re-called the multiplex PCR reads, giving one row per CDR3 protein. V and J calls and clone size were set by TCRdb, not the authors. The repertoire holds 650,000 to 700,000 distinct CDR3 sequences, with 25% to 35% as singletons. The CDR3 is 16 amino acids. Trimming cost V 5 bases and J 5 bases; bases outside gene matches: 5. The receptor was derived from a female donor with Graves disease. The sample consisted of peripheral blood mononuclear cells (PBMCs), taken when the disease was refractory, from a patient treated with antithyroid drugs. The chain recombines TRBV12-3 or TRBV12-4 with TRBJ2-5; 16 bases fit TRBD2. The CDR3 coding sequence is TGTGCCAGCAGTCCTCAGGGACTAGCGGGAGGGGAGACCCAGTACTTC. Residues: CASSPQGLAGGETQYF.